This T cell receptor (beta chain) is drawn from a study of response to subunit inactivated influenza vaccine. Notes on the study in general: A suggestion made by the authors is that each seasonal influenza vaccination recruits few new T cells.

Notes on this clonotype: Its cognate antigen is unknown.

TCRdb recomputed calls from the RT-PCR reads with MiXCR, one row per CDR3 protein. The sample has 700,000 to 800,000 distinct CDR3 sequences; about a fifth are singletons. CDR3 length: 14 amino acids. Trimming took 4 bases from V and 1 from J, leaving 11 bases between them. From germline, CDR1 is SQVTM and CDR2 ANQGSEA. Specimen: PBMCs from blood, collected 5 days after vaccination. The chain has TRBV29-1 and TRBJ2-1, with D possibly TRBD2 on 5 matching bases. The sequence came from a man aged 45-60 years who received an inactivated influenza vaccine. This chain's CDR3 is CSVAADYSYNEQFF. The CDR3 DNA reads as TGCAGCGTTGCGGCCGACTATTCCTACAATGAGCAGTTCTTC.